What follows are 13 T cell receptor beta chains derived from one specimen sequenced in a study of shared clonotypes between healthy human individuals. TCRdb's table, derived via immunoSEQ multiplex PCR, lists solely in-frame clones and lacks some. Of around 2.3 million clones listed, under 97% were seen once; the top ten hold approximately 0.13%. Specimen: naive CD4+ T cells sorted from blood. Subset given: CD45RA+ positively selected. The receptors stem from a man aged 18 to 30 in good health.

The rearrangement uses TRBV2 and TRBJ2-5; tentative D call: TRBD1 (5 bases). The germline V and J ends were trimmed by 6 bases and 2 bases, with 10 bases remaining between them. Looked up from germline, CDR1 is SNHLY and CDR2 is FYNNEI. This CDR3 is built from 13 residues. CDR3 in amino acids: CASRTDRQETQYF. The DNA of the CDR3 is TGTGCCAGCAGGACTGACAGACAAGAGACCCAGTACTTC.

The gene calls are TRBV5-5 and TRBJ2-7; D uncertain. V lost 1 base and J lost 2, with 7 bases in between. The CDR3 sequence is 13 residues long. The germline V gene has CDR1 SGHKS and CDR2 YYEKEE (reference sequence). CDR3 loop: CASSLTVAYEQYF. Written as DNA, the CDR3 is TGTGCCAGCAGCTTGACAGTTGCCTACGAGCAGTACTTC.

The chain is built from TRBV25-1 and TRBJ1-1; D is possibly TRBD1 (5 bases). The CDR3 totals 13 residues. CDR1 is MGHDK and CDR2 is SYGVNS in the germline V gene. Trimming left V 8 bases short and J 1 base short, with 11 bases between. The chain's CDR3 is CASQMGGNTEAFF. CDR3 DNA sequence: TGTGCCAGCCAAATGGGGGGGAACACTGAAGCTTTCTTT.

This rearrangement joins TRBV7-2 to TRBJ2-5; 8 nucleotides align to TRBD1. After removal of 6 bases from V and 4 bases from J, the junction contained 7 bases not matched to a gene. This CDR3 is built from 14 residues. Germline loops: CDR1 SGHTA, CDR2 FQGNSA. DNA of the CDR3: TGTGCCAGCAGTCGTAATACAGGGGGAGAGACCCAGTACTTC. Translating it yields CASSRNTGGETQYF.

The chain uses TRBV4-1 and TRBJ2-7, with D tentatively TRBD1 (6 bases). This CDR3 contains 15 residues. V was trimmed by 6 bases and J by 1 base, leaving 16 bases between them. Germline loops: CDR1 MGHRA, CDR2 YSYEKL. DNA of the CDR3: TGCGCCAGCAGAAACCGGGAAACAGGGTCCTACGAGCAGTACTTC. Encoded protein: CASRNRETGSYEQYF.

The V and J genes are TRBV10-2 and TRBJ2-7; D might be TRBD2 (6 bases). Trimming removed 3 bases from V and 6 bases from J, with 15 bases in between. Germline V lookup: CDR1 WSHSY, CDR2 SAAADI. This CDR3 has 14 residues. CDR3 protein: CASSDSGTPREQYF. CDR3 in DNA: TGCGCCAGCAGTGATTCCGGGACTCCGCGCGAGCAGTACTTC.

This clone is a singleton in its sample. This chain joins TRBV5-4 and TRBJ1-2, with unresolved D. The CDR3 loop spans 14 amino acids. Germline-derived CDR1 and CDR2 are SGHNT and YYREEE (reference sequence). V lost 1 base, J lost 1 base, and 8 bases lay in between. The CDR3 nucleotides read TGTGCCAGCAGCTTGACAGCGCTTAACTATGGCTACACCTTC. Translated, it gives CASSLTALNYGYTF. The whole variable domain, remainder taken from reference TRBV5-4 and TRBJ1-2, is ETGVTQSPTHLIKTRGQQVTLRCSSQSGHNTVSWYQQALGQGPQFIFQYYREEENGRGNFPPRFSGLQFPNYSSELNVNALELDDSALYLCASSLTALNYGYTFGSGTRLTVV.

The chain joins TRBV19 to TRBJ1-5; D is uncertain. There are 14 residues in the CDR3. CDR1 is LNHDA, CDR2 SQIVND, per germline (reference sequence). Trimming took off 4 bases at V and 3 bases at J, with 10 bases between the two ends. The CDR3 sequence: CASSTPRINQPQHF. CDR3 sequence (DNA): TGTGCCAGTAGTACTCCAAGGATCAATCAGCCCCAGCATTTT.

The CDR3 coding sequence is TGTGCCAGCAGCCCGTACAGGGGACCAGGCACCGGGGAGCTGTTTTTT. This translates into CASSPYRGPGTGELFF. The gene calls are TRBV7-9 and TRBJ2-2, with 7 bases that match TRBD1. This CDR3 has 16 residues. Germline assignment: CDR1 SEHNR and CDR2 FQNEAQ (reference sequence). The ends lost 5 bases at V and 4 bases at J; junction bases unmatched: 10.

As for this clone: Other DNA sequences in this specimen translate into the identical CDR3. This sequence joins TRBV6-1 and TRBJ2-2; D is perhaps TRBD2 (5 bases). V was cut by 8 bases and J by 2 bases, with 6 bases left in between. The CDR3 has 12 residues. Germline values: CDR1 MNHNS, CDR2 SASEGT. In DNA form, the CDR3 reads TGTGCCAGCCGGGGTAACACCGGGGAGCTGTTTTTT. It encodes CASRGNTGELFF.

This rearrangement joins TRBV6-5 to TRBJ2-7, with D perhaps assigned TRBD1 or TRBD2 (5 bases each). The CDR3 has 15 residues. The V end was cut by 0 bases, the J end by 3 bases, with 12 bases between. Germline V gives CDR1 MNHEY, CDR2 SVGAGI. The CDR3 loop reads CASSYSMWGNYEQYF. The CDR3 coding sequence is TGTGCCAGCAGTTACTCTATGTGGGGGAACTACGAGCAGTACTTC.

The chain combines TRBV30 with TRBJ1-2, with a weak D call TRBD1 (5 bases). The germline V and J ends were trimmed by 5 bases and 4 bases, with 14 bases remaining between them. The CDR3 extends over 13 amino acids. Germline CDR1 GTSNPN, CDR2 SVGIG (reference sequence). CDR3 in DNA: TGTGCCTGGGCCGGGACGCCCGGCTATGGCTACACCTTC. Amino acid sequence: CAWAGTPGYGYTF. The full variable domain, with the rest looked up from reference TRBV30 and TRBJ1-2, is SQTIHQWPATLVQPVGSPLSLECTVEGTSNPNLYWYRQAAGRGLQLLFYSVGIGQISSEVPQNLSASRPQDRQFILSSKKLLLSDSGFYLCAWAGTPGYGYTFGSGTRLTVV.

The CDR3 reads CASSPTGGAYGYTF. The CDR3 DNA sequence: TGTGCCAGCAGCCCCACAGGGGGCGCCTATGGCTACACCTTC. The gene calls are TRBV7-2 and TRBJ1-2, with 9 bases that match TRBD1. The CDR3 consists of 14 residues. V gave up 5 bases and J gave up 4 bases; unmatched junction bases: 5. The germline V gene encodes CDR1 SGHTA and CDR2 FQGNSA.